This T cell receptor beta chain was identified during a study of OX40 agonist ivuxolimab in advanced cancers. For the study at large: Partial responses were recorded for three patients, including one with hepatocellular carcinoma and two with cutaneous melanoma.

The CDR3 runs to 14 residues. The ends lost 3 bases at V and 4 bases at J; junction bases unmatched: 6. The germline gives CDR1 SGHTA, CDR2 FQGNSA. This clone was picked up a small number of times. The antigen is unknown. With baseline, cycle 4 day 1, and cycle 7 day 1 as timepoints, blood was sampled. Here immunoSEQ multiplex PCR was the method, and the copy in TCRdb shows in-frame clones only, minus some. The sample contains 65,000 to 90,000 clones, more than 85% of which appear only once. Study outcomes and limitations: Certain nonresponding patients likewise had low normalized T-cell clonal expansion.

The clonotype comes from an adult with an advanced solid tumor such as melanoma, head and neck, liver or kidney cancer. The chain couples TRBV7-2 to TRBJ2-7, with 7 positions matching TRBD1. Source: CD4+ or CD8+ T cells sorted from blood, taken in a trial of the OX40 agonist ivuxolimab. CDR3 nucleotides: TGTGCCAGCAGCTTTTTCCGGGACAGATACGAGCAGTACTTC. Protein product: CASSFFRDRYEQYF.